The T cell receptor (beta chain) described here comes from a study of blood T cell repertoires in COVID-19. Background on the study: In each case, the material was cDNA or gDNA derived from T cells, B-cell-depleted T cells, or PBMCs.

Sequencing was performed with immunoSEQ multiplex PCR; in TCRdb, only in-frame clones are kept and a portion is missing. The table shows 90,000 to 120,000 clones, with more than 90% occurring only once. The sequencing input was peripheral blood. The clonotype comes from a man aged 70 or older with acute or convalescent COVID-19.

CDR3 DNA sequence: TGTGCCAGCTCACCACAGGACAGGGCGGGGGATCAGCCCCAGCATTTT. It encodes CASSPQDRAGDQPQHF. The V call is TRBV18, the J call TRBJ1-5; TRBD1 matches 8 bases. Unmatched junction bases numbered 7, after V lost 1 base and J lost 5 bases. Germline V gene sequence: CDR1 KGHSH, CDR2 LQKENI. This CDR3 comprises 16 residues.